This T cell receptor (beta chain) was retrieved from a study of identical twins. The ends lost 7 bases at V and 2 bases at J; junction bases unmatched: 11. The CDR3 spans 16 residues. Germline V CDR1 and CDR2: SEHNR, FQNEAQ (reference sequence). General study findings and limits: Insertions were reduced in abundant cord blood beta clonotypes but not in memory repertoires.

Template switching (which added a universal primer site) was used, and cDNA carried unique molecular identifiers. TCRdb called the 5' RACE reads again in MiXCR, with one record for every CDR3 protein. The data show more than 1.5 million distinct CDR3 sequences, 32% seen once. As to this clonotype: The antigen remains undetermined.

The V and J genes are TRBV7-9 and TRBJ2-1, with TRBD2 identical over 7 bases. The specimen was cord blood. The TCR originated in a newborn girl in good health. CDR3 DNA: TGTGCCAGCACCCCATGGGGGGGATTTACCTACAATGAGCAGTTCTTC. This encodes CASTPWGGFTYNEQFF. Together with reference TRBV7-9 and TRBJ2-1, the CDR3 gives the full variable domain: DTGVSQNPRHKITKRGQNVTFRCDPISEHNRLYWYRQTLGQGPEFLTYFQNEAQLEKSRLLSDRFSAERPKGSFSTLEIQRTEQGDSAMYLCASTPWGGFTYNEQFFGPGTRLTVL.